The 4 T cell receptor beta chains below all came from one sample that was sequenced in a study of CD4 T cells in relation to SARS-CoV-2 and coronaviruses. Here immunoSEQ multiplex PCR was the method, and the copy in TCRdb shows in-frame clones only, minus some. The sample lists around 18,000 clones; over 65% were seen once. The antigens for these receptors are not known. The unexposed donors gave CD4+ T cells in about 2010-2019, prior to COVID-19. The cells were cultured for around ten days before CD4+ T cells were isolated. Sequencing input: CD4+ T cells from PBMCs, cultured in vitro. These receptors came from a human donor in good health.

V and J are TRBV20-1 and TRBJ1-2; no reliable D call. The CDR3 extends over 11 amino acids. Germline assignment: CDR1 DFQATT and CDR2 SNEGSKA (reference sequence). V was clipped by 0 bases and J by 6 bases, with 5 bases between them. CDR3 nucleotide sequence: TGCAGTGCTAGAGATGTAAATGGCTACACCTTC. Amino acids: CSARDVNGYTF.

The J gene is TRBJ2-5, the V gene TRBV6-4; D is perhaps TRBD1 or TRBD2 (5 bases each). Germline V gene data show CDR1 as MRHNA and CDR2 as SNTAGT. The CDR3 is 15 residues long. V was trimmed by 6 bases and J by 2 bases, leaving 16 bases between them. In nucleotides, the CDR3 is TGTGCCAGCAGGCCTGATGAGGGGCCACAAGAGACCCAGTACTTC. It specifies CASRPDEGPQETQYF.

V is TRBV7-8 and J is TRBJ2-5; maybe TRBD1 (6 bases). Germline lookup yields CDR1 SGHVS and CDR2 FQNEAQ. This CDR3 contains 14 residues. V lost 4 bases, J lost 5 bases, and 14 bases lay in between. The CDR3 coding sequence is TGTGCCAGCAGCTCCCAAGGGGGAGTGGAGACCCAGTACTTC. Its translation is CASSSQGGVETQYF.

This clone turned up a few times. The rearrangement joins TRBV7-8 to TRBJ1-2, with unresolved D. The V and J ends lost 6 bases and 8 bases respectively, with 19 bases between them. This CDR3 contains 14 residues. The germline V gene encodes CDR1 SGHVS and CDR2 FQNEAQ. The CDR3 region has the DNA TGTGCCAGCAGTTCAAACAACAGAGGTGGAGGCTACACCTTC. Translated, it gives CASSSNNRGGGYTF. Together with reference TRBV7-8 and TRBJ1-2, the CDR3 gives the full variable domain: GAGVSQSPRYKVAKRGQDVALRCDPISGHVSLFWYQQALGQGPEFLTYFQNEAQLDKSGLPSDRFFAERPEGSVSTLKIQRTQQEDSAVYLCASSSNNRGGGYTFGSGTRLTVV.